This T cell receptor (beta chain) was captured by sequencing in a study of T cells expressing NK-cell markers. UMIs accompanied the 5'RACE template switching by which TCR beta cDNA was made. TCRdb reprocessed the 5' RACE reads, keeping one entry per CDR3 protein, no DNA. Seen in this sample are roughly 150,000 distinct CDR3 sequences; the ten most common clones hold 20%. Sequencing used blood T cells: a sorted CD56 or NKG2C T cell subset, CD4+ or CD8+ T cells, or bulk PBMC T cells (not recorded which). The receptor comes from a man between 18 and 69 years old in good health.

This CDR3 is CASSSFPDTQYF. The chain couples TRBV5-6 to TRBJ2-3. Germline assignment: CDR1 SGHDT and CDR2 YYEEEE. The CDR3 consists of 12 residues.